Presented here are 14 T cell receptor beta chains from one specimen sequenced in a study of control samples from healthy donors and cancer patients. The protocol was immunoSEQ multiplex PCR, while the TCRdb copy is restricted to in-frame clones and leaves out a portion. Of some 120,000 clones listed, around 87% were seen once; the top ten hold 8% to 9%. Specimen: blood. The origin of the receptors is a man in his forties or fifties in good health.

The chain couples TRBV5-1 to TRBJ2-5; TRBD2 matches 7 bases. CDR1 SGHRS and CDR2 YFSETQ come from the germline V gene. J gave up 0 bases and V 5 bases, and 7 bases lay outside the gene matches. There are 15 residues in the CDR3. The CDR3 loop is CASSKEGLHQETQYF. DNA of the CDR3: TGCGCCAGCAGTAAAGAGGGACTACACCAAGAGACCCAGTACTTC.

The chain uses TRBV5-4 and TRBJ2-4, with D unresolved. The germline V gene encodes CDR1 SGHNT and CDR2 YYREEE (reference sequence). This CDR3 is built from 14 residues. Trimming took off 7 bases at V and 1 base at J, with 12 bases between the two ends. CDR3 loop: CASGPDIAKNIQYF. The DNA of the CDR3 is TGTGCCAGCGGCCCAGACATTGCCAAAAACATTCAGTACTTC.

The chain couples TRBV19 to TRBJ1-1, with 7 bases that match TRBD1. The germline V gene has CDR1 LNHDA and CDR2 SQIVND (reference sequence). V trimming: 5 bases; J trimming: 5 bases; junction bases outside the gene matches: 5. The CDR3 is 13 residues long. This CDR3 reads CASSDQGGTEAFF. For the CDR3, the DNA is TGTGCCAGTAGTGACCAGGGGGGAACTGAAGCTTTCTTT.

This chain joins TRBV12-3 or TRBV12-4 and TRBJ2-5; D perhaps matches TRBD1 (6 bases). The CDR3 totals 11 residues. The ends were cut back, 6 bases at V and 9 bases at J, with 11 bases in the middle. CDR3 sequence: CASSRTGSQYF. The CDR3 DNA follows: TGTGCCAGCAGCCGCACAGGGTCCCAGTACTTC.

This CDR3 reads CATQRRDPNTEAFF. The DNA for the CDR3 is TGTGCCACCCAGAGGCGGGATCCGAACACTGAAGCTTTCTTT. The V call is TRBV25-1, the J call TRBJ1-1, with D unclear. CDR3 length equals 14 residues. Germline-derived CDR1 and CDR2 are MGHDK and SYGVNS. The V and J ends lost 10 bases and 1 base respectively, with 16 bases between them. The full variable domain, its missing parts supplied by reference TRBV25-1 and TRBJ1-1, is EADIYQTPRYLVIGTGKKITLECSQTMGHDKMYWYQQDPGMELHLIHYSYGVNSTEKGDLSSESTVSRIRTEHFPLTLESARPSHTSQYLCATQRRDPNTEAFFGQGTRLTVV.

This chain links TRBV19 with TRBJ1-5; tentatively, D is TRBD1 (5 bases). CDR1 and CDR2 from the germline V gene are LNHDA and SQIVND (reference sequence). The length of the CDR3 is 14 residues. Trimming stripped 6 bases from V and 0 bases from J, with 9 bases between. DNA of the CDR3: TGTGCCAGTAGGCCAGGGTATAGCAATCAGCCCCAGCATTTT. Translating it yields CASRPGYSNQPQHF.

The chain combines TRBV6-6 with TRBJ2-3; D perhaps matches TRBD2 (7 bases). The CDR3 spans 16 residues. The V gene's germline CDR1 is MNHNY and CDR2 SVGAGI (reference sequence). Trimming stripped 0 bases from V and 3 bases from J, with 13 bases between. The CDR3 DNA reads as TGTGCCAGCAGTTACTCGGGAGGGGGTGTTACAGATACGCAGTATTTT. This codes for CASSYSGGGVTDTQYF.

The V gene is TRBV5-1, the J gene TRBJ1-6; D unresolved. CDR3 length: 15 residues. V lost 2 bases to trimming and J lost 8 bases, with 14 bases between them. Germline lookup yields CDR1 SGHRS and CDR2 YFSETQ. The chain's CDR3 is CASSLTNGRYSPLHF. The CDR3 bases are TGCGCCAGCAGCTTAACCAATGGCAGGTATTCACCCCTCCACTTT.

The CDR3 coding sequence is TGTGCCAGCAGCTTAGGTCGGACAGCCAATCAGCCCCAGCATTTT. Translation gives CASSLGRTANQPQHF. The V and J genes are TRBV11-3 and TRBJ1-5, with a weak D call TRBD1 (6 bases). Per germline, CDR1 SGHNT and CDR2 YENEEA. The CDR3 extends over 15 amino acids. Trimming removed 1 base at V and 3 bases at J, with 10 bases between.

This clone was seen a single time. This chain links TRBV15 with TRBJ1-2; D call uncertain. V lost 5 bases and J 7 bases, leaving 11 bases between the germline ends. The CDR3 spans 12 residues. Germline V lookup: CDR1 LNHNV, CDR2 YYDKDF (reference sequence). The CDR3: CATSPLGSGYTF. DNA of the CDR3: TGTGCCACCAGCCCTCTAGGCAGTGGCTACACCTTC.

V gene TRBV6-2 or TRBV6-3 combines with J gene TRBJ1-6; D may be TRBD1 (6 bases). Per germline, CDR1 MNHEY and CDR2 SVGEGT. CDR3 length: 18 amino acids. V was trimmed by 0 bases and J by 4 bases, leaving 16 bases between them. Written as DNA, the CDR3 is TGTGCCAGCAGTTACTCGTCAGGGGCCCCTTTTTATAATTCACCCCTCCACTTT. This gives the protein CASSYSSGAPFYNSPLHF.

The V call is TRBV19, the J call TRBJ2-2; D uncertain. V lost 0 bases, J lost 1 base, and 6 bases lay in between. The germline CDR1 and CDR2 sequences are LNHDA and SQIVND (reference sequence). The CDR3 loop spans 15 amino acids. In DNA form, the CDR3 reads TGTGCCAGTAGTATAGACCCTAGGAACACCGGGGAGCTGTTTTTT. It is translated as CASSIDPRNTGELFF. The full variable domain, rest sourced from reference TRBV19 and TRBJ2-2, is DGGITQSPKYLFRKEGQNVTLSCEQNLNHDAMYWYRQDPGQGLRLIYYSQIVNDFQKGDIAEGYSVSREKKESFPLTVTSAQKNPTAFYLCASSIDPRNTGELFFGEGSRLTVL.

The J gene is TRBJ2-6, the V gene TRBV7-6; either TRBD1 or TRBD2 may supply D (5 bases each). This CDR3 has 16 amino acids. V was cut by 6 bases and J by 0 bases, with 12 bases left in between. Germline V gene lookup returns CDR1 SGHVS and CDR2 FNYEAQ. The CDR3 spells CASRGTVSSGANVLTF. For the CDR3, the DNA is TGTGCCAGCAGGGGGACGGTTAGCTCTGGGGCCAACGTCCTGACTTTC.

The gene calls are TRBV27 and TRBJ2-7; possible D gene TRBD2, 5 bases. Germline CDR1 reads MNHEY; CDR2 reads SMNVEV (reference sequence). The CDR3 covers 13 residues. Deletions cut 6 bases from V and 3 bases from J, with 12 bases between. The CDR3 nucleotides are TGTGCCAGCAGCCTCATGACTAACTACGAGCAGTACTTC. This translates into CASSLMTNYEQYF.